The source of this T cell receptor (beta chain) is a study of T cell responses to AZD1222 COVID-19 vaccine. Method: immunoSEQ multiplex PCR; TCRdb's copy keeps in-frame clones and lacks some. Among tens of thousands of clones listed, 87% were seen once. This clone showed up just once. The sequence derives from an adult who received the AZD1222 COVID-19 vaccine. Sample: peripheral blood, taken 28 days after the second AZD1222 dose.

In DNA, the CDR3 is TGTGCCAGTAACGACCCTACGGACAGACATGAAGCTTTCTTT. Protein product: CASNDPTDRHEAFF. The chain uses TRBV19 and TRBJ1-1, with D perhaps TRBD1 (6 bases). The CDR3 is made up of 14 amino acids. The germline CDR1 and CDR2 sequences are LNHDA and SQIVND (reference sequence). Trimming stripped 7 bases from V and 7 bases from J, with 19 bases between.